These 10 T cell receptor beta chains came from one sample sequenced in a study of cytomegalovirus exposure and HLA in healthy donors. The PCR was carried out with 60 Vbeta primers and 13 Jbeta primers. Produced via immunoSEQ multiplex PCR; TCRdb's table is partial and in-frame only. The sample records 200,000 to 300,000 clones, 70% to 90% being singletons. Material for sequencing was PBMCs. These receptors came from a woman aged 55-69 years in good health and CMV-seropositive.

In this sample, this clone turned up a few times. The chain recombines TRBV5-1 with TRBJ2-1; 10 bases map to TRBD2. The ends lost 3 bases at V and 4 bases at J; junction bases unmatched: 4. CDR3 length: 15 amino acids. Germline V gene data show CDR1 as SGHRS and CDR2 as YFSETQ. The CDR3 DNA reads as TGCGCCAGCAGCTCCGAGACTAGCGGGTACAATGAGCAGTTCTTC. Residues: CASSSETSGYNEQFF.

The CDR3 protein is CASSLGRTPTGELFF. CDR3 nucleotide sequence: TGTGCCAGTAGTCTCGGGAGGACCCCCACCGGGGAGCTGTTTTTT. The chain links TRBV19 to TRBJ2-2; TRBD2 matches at 7 bases. Germline CDR1 and CDR2: LNHDA and SQIVND (reference sequence). This CDR3 is built from 15 residues. V was clipped by 5 bases and J by 4 bases; unmatched bases: 7.

This sequence joins TRBV7-2 and TRBJ2-5, with a possible D match to TRBD2 (6 bases). CDR3 size: 15 residues. CDR1 and CDR2 (germline): SGHTA, FQGNSA. Between the trimmed V and J ends, which lost 5 bases and 2 bases, there was a span of 15 bases. Here the CDR3 reads CASSPQPSGQETQYF. Here the CDR3 DNA reads TGTGCCAGCAGCCCTCAACCCAGCGGGCAAGAGACCCAGTACTTC.

This clone showed up just once. This sequence joins TRBV7-9 and TRBJ2-1; D might be TRBD1 (5 bases). Germline values: CDR1 SEHNR, CDR2 FQNEAQ (reference sequence). Trimming shortened V by 5 bases and J by 0 bases, and 11 bases separated the two germline ends. This CDR3 has 15 amino acids. The CDR3 loop is CASSHARASYNEQFF. CDR3 in DNA: TGTGCCAGCAGCCACGCCAGGGCCTCCTACAATGAGCAGTTCTTC.

The chain joins TRBV13 to TRBJ2-7; 10 bases match TRBD2. There are 15 residues in the CDR3. CDR1 is PRHDT, CDR2 FYEKMQ, per germline (reference sequence). J gave up 2 bases and V 4 bases, and 5 bases lay outside the gene matches. CDR3 DNA sequence: TGTGCCAGCAGCTCTCTAGCGGGAGCGACCTACGAGCAGTACTTC. Translated: CASSSLAGATYEQYF.

The gene calls are TRBV28 and TRBJ2-7; D might be TRBD1 (5 bases). V lost 7 bases, J lost 3 bases, and 16 bases lay in between. The CDR3 length is 14 residues. CDR1 is MDHEN and CDR2 is SYDVKM in the germline V gene. The CDR3 region is CASIKGQGVYEQYF. In nucleotides, the CDR3 is TGTGCCAGCATCAAGGGGCAGGGTGTCTACGAGCAGTACTTC.

The sample holds a few counts of this clone. The V call is TRBV28, the J call TRBJ2-6, with TRBD1 as a possible D gene (6 bases). The CDR3 runs 16 residues. The germline V gene has CDR1 MDHEN and CDR2 SYDVKM. V was pared by 3 bases and J by 2 bases, with 11 bases between. This chain's CDR3 is CASSFPNRAGANVLTF. CDR3 in DNA: TGTGCCAGCAGTTTCCCTAACAGGGCTGGGGCCAACGTCCTGACTTTC.

CDR3 coding DNA: TGTGCCAGCAGCGTTGGGGCTAGCGGGATGGGGGAGACCCAGTACTTC. Translated, it gives CASSVGASGMGETQYF. This rearrangement joins TRBV9 to TRBJ2-5; 9 bases are a match to TRBD2. Trimming cost V 2 bases and J 5 bases; bases outside gene matches: 10. From germline, CDR1 is SGDLS and CDR2 YYNGEE. This CDR3 has 16 amino acids.

The chain uses TRBV18 and TRBJ1-3; D ambiguous. Germline V gives CDR1 KGHSH, CDR2 LQKENI. Trimming took off 0 bases at V and 5 bases at J, with 5 bases between the two ends. This CDR3 contains 13 residues. The CDR3 spells CASSPPNRNTIYF. CDR3 DNA sequence: TGTGCCAGCTCACCACCCAACAGAAACACCATATATTTT.

The V call is TRBV11-2, the J call TRBJ2-1; D is unclear. V gave up 0 bases and J gave up 0 bases, with 6 bases separating them. CDR3 length equals 15 residues. CDR1 is SGHAT and CDR2 is FQNNGV in the germline V gene. CDR3 coding DNA: TGTGCCAGCAGCTTAGATTCCGGCTCCTACAATGAGCAGTTCTTC. This codes for CASSLDSGSYNEQFF.